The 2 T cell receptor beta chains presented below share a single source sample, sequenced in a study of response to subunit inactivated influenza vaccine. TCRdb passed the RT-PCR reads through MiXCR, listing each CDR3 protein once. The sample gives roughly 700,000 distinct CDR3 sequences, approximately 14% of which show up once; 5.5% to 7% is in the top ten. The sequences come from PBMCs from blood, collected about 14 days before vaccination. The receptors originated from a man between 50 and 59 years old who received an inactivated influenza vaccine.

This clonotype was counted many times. The CDR3 protein is CASRPTGTDTQYF. The CDR3 region has the DNA TGTGCCAGCAGACCTACAGGCACAGATACGCAGTATTTT. The rearrangement joins TRBV2 to TRBJ2-3; D is unresolved. The germline V gene encodes CDR1 SNHLY and CDR2 FYNNEI. Trimming left V 6 bases short and J 1 base short, with 8 bases between. The CDR3 sequence is 13 residues long.

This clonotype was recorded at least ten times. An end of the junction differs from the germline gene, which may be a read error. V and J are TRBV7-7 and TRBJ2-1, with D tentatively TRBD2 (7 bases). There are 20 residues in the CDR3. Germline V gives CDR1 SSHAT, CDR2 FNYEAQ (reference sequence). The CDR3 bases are TGTGCTAGCAGCTTAGCTCCTTCGAGGGCGGGGGCCCCCTCCTACAATGAGCAGTTCTTC. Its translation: CASSLAPSRAGAPSYNEQFF.